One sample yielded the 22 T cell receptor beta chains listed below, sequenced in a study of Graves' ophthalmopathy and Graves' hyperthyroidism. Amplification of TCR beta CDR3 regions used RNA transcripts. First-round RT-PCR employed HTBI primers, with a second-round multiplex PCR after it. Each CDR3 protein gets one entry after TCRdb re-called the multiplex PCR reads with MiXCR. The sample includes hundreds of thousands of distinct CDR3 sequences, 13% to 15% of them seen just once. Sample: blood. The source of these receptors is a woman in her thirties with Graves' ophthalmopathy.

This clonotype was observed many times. The CDR3 reads CASSWTLAGVSEQYF. The CDR3 DNA reads as TGTGCCAGCAGCTGGACGCTAGCGGGAGTTTCCGAGCAGTACTTC. The genes are TRBV5-6 and TRBJ2-7; 10 bases agree with TRBD2. The V gene end was trimmed by 3 bases and the J gene end by 6 bases; junction bases not matched to a gene: 9. Germline V gene lookup returns CDR1 SGHDT and CDR2 YYEEEE. The CDR3 has 15 amino acids.

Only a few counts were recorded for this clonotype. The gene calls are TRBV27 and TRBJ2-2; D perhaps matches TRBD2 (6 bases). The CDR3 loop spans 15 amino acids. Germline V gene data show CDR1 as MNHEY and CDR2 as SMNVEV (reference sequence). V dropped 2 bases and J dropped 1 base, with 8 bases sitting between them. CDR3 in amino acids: CASSLKAGNTGELFF. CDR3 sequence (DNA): TGTGCCAGCAGTTTAAAAGCGGGGAACACCGGGGAGCTGTTTTTT.

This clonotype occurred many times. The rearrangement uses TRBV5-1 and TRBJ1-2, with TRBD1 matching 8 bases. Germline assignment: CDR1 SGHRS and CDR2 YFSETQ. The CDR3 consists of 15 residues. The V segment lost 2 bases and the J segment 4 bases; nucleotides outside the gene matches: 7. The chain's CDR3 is CASSFSGGVGYGYTF. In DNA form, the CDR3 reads TGCGCCAGCAGCTTCTCAGGGGGCGTCGGCTATGGCTACACCTTC.

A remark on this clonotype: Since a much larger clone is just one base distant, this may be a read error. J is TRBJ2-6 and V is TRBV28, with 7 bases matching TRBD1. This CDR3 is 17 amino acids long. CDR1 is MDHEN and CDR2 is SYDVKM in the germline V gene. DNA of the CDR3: TGTGCCAGCAGTCCCTCGACAGGGAGCTCTGGGGCCAACGTCATGACTTTC. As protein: CASSPSTGSSGANVMTF. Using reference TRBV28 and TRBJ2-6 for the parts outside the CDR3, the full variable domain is DVKVTQSSRYLVKRTGEKVFLECVQDMDHENMFWYRQDPGLGLRLIYFSYDVKMKEKGDIPEGYSVSREKKERFSLILESASTNQTSMYLCASSPSTGSSGANVMTFGAGSRLTVL.

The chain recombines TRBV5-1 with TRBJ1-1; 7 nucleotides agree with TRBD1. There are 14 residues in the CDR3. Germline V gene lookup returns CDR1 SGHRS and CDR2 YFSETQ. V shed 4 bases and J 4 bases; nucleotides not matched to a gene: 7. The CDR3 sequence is CASSPGTAGTEAFF. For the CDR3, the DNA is TGCGCCAGCAGCCCGGGGACAGCGGGCACTGAAGCTTTCTTT. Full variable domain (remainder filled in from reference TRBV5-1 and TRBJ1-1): KAGVTQTPRYLIKTRGQQVTLSCSPISGHRSVSWYQQTPGQGLQFLFEYFSETQRNKGNFPGRFSGRQFSNSRSEMNVSTLELGDSALYLCASSPGTAGTEAFFGQGTRLTVV.

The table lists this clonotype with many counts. The CDR3 nucleotides read TGTGCCTGGGCGACAGGAGAAGCTGGTGGAGCTTTCTTT. Encoded protein: CAWATGEAGGAFF. This rearrangement joins TRBV30 to TRBJ1-1, with D possibly TRBD1 on 6 matching bases. In germline, CDR1 is GTSNPN, CDR2 SVGIG (reference sequence). The CDR3 is made up of 13 amino acids. The V gene lost 5 bases and the J gene lost 10 bases, with 20 bases spanning the gap.

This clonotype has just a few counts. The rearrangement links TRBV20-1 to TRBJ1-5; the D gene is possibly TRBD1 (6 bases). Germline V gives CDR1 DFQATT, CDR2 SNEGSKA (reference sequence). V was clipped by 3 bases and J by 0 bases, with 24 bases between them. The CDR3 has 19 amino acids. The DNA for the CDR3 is TGCAGTGCTAGGAGGAACTCCGGGACACGAGGCTATAGCAATCAGCCCCAGCATTTT. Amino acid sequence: CSARRNSGTRGYSNQPQHF.

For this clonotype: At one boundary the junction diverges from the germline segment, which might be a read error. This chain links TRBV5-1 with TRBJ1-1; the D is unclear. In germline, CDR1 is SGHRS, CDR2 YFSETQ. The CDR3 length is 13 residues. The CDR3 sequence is CASSSTLNTEACF. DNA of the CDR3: TGCGCCAGCAGCTCGACCCTTAACACTGAAGCTTGCTTT.

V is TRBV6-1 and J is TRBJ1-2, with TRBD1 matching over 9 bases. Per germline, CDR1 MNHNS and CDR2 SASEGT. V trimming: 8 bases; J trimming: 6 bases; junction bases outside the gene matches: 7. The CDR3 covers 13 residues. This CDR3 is CASGDRALDGYTF. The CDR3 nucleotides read TGTGCCAGCGGGGACAGGGCTTTAGATGGCTACACCTTC.

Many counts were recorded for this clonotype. The CDR3 sequence is CASRRQGYSNQPQHF. The DNA for the CDR3 is TGTGCCAGCAGGCGACAGGGGTATAGCAATCAGCCCCAGCATTTT. V and J are TRBV6-1 and TRBJ1-5, with 8 bases that match TRBD1. The CDR3 loop spans 15 amino acids. The ends lost 6 bases at V and 0 bases at J; junction bases unmatched: 4. Per germline, CDR1 MNHNS and CDR2 SASEGT.

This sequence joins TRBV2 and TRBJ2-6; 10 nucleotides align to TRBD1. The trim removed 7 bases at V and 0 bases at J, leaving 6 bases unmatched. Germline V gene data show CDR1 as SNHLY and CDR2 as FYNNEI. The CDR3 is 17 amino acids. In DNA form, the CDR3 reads TGTGCCAGCATGGGACAGGGGACTTTCTCTGGGGCCAACGTCCTGACTTTC. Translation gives CASMGQGTFSGANVLTF.

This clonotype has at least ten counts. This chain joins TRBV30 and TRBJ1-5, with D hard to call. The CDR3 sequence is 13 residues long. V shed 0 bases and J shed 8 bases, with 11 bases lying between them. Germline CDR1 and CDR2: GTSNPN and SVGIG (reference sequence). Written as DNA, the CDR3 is TGTGCCTGGAGTGTAGTGGGGTCGGAGCCCCAGCATTTT. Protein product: CAWSVVGSEPQHF.

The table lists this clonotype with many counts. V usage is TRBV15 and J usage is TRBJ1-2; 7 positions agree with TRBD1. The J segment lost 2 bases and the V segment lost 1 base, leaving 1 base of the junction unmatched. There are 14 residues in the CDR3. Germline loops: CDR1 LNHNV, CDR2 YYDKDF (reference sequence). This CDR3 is CATSRGGQNYGYTF. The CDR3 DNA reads TGTGCCACCAGCAGAGGGGGACAGAACTATGGCTACACCTTC.

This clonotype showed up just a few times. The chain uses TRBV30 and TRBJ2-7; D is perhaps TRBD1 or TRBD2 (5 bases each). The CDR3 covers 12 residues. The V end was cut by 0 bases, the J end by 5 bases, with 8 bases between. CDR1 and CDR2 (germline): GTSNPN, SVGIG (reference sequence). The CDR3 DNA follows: TGTGCCTGGAGTGTAATGGGGGACGAGCAGTACTTC. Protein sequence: CAWSVMGDEQYF.

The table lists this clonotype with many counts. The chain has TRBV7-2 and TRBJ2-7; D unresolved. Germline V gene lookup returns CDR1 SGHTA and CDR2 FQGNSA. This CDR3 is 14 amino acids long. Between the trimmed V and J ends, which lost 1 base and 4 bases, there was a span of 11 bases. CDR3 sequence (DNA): TGTGCCAGCAGCTTAGTAGGTAAAGCGTACGAGCAGTACTTC. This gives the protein CASSLVGKAYEQYF.

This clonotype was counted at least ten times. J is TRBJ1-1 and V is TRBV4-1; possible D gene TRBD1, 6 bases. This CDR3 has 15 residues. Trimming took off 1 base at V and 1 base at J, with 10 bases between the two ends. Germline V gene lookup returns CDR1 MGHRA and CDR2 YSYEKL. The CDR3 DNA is TGCGCCAGCAGCCAAGGGACAGACAGGAACACTGAAGCTTTCTTT. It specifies CASSQGTDRNTEAFF.

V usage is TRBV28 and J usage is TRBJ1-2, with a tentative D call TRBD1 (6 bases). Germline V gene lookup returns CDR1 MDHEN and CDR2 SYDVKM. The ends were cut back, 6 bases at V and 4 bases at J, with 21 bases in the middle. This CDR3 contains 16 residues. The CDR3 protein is CASRGPTGAMGYGYTF. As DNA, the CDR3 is TGTGCCAGCAGAGGACCGACAGGCGCTATGGGCTATGGCTACACCTTC.

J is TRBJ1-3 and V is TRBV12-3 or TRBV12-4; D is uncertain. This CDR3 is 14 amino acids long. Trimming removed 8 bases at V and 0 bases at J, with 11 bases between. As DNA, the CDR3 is TGTGCCAGCGACGTTTGGAACTCTGGAAACACCATATATTTT. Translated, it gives CASDVWNSGNTIYF.

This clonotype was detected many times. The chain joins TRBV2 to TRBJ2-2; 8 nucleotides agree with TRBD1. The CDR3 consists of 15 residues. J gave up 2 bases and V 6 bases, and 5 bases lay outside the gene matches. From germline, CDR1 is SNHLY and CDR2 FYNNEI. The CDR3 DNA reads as TGTGCCAGCAGCCCAGGGGGCATCAACACCGGGGAGCTGTTTTTT. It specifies CASSPGGINTGELFF.

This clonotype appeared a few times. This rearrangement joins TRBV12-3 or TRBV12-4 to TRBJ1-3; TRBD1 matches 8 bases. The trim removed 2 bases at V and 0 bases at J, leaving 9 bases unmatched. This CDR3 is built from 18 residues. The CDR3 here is CASSLIGTGGRSGNTIYF. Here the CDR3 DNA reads TGTGCCAGCAGTTTAATTGGGACAGGTGGCCGCTCTGGAAACACCATATATTTT.

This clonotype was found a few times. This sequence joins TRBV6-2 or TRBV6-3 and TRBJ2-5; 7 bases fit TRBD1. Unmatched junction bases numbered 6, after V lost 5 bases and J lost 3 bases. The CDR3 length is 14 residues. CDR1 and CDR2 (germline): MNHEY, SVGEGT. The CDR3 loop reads CASSHHRGKETQYF. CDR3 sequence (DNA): TGTGCCAGCAGTCACCACAGGGGTAAAGAGACCCAGTACTTC.

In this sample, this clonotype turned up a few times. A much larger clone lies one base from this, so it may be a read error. DNA of the CDR3: TGTGCCAGTCGTATTGGCGGACCTGGAAACACCATATATTTT. As protein: CASRIGGPGNTIYF. This rearrangement joins TRBV19 to TRBJ1-3; no definite D call. The CDR3 loop spans 14 amino acids. The germline gives CDR1 LNHDA, CDR2 SQIVND (reference sequence).